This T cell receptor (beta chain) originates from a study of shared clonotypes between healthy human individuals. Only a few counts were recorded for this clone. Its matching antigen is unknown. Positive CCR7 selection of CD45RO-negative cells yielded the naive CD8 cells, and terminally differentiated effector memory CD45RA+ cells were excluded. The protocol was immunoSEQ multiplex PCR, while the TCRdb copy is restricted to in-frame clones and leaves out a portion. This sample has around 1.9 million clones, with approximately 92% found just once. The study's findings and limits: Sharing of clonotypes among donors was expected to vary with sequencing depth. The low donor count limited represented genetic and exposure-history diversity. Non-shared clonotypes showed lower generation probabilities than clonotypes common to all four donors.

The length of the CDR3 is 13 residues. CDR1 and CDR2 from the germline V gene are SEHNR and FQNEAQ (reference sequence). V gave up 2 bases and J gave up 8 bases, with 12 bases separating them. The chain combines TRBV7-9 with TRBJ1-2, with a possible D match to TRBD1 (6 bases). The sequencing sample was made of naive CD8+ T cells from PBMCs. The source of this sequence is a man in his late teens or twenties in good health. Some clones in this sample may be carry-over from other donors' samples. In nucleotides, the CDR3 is TGTGCCAGCAGCTTACCCGGGACATGGGGCTACACCTTC. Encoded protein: CASSLPGTWGYTF.